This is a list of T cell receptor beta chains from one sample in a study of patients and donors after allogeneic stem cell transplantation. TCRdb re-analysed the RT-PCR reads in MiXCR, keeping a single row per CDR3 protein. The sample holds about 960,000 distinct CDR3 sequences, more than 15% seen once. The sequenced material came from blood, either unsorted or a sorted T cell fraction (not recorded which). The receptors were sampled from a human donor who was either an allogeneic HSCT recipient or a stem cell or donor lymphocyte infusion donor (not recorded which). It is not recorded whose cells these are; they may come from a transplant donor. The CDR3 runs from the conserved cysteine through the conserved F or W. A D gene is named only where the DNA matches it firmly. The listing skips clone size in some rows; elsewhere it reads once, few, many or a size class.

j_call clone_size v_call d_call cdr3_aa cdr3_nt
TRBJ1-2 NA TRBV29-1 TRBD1 CSVRDRGLRGYGYTF TGCAGCGTTAGGGACAGGGGGCTACGTGGCTATGGCTACACCTTC
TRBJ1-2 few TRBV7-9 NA CASSHDKVFYGYTF TGTGCCAGCAGCCATGACAAGGTTTTTTATGGCTACACCTTC
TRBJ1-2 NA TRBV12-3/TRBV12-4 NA CASSPGKGYGGYTF TGTGCCAGCAGCCCTGGTAAGGGGTATGGTGGCTACACCTTC
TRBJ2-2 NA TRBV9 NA CASSVGRGSNTGELFF TGTGCCAGCAGCGTAGGTCGAGGATCGAACACCGGGGAGCTGTTTTTT
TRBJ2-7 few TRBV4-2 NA CASSPGEGPNYEQYF TGTGCCAGCAGCCCCGGAGAGGGACCGAACTACGAGCAGTACTTC
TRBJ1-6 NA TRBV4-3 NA CASSQAGAGRTNSPLHF TGCGCCAGCAGCCAAGCAGGCGCGGGGAGAACTAATTCACCCCTCCACTTT
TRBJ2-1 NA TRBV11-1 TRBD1 CASSFFAGQGPLHEQFF TGTGCCAGCAGCTTTTTTGCGGGACAGGGTCCTCTCCATGAGCAGTTCTTC
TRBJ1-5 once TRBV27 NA CASKGQPQHF TGTGCCAGCAAGGGTCAGCCCCAGCATTTT
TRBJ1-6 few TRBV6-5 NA CASSYGDRLGASPLHF TGTGCCAGCAGTTACGGGGACCGCCTAGGGGCTTCACCCCTCCACTTT
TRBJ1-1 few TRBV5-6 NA CASSPEAGWEAFF TGTGCCAGCAGCCCGGAGGCAGGATGGGAAGCTTTCTTT
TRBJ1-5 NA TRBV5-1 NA CASSPYPRQVWDSNQPQHF TGCGCCAGCAGCCCGTATCCTCGACAGGTTTGGGATAGCAATCAGCCCCAGCATTTT
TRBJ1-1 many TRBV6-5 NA CASSYFAGPNTEAFF TGTGCCAGCAGTTACTTTGCGGGACCGAACACTGAAGCTTTCTTT
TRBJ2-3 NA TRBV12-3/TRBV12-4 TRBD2 CASTSSGGSTDTQYF TGTGCCAGCACCAGCAGCGGGGGGAGCACAGATACGCAGTATTTT
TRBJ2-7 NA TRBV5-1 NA CATSEDYSYEQYF TGCGCCACCTCAGAGGACTACTCCTACGAGCAGTACTTC
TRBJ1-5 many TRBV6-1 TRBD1 CASSEGQVTQPQHF TGTGCCAGCAGCGAAGGACAGGTAACCCAGCCCCAGCATTTT
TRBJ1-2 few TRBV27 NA CASRTGRWDGYTF TGTGCCAGCAGGACCGGACGGTGGGATGGCTACACCTTC
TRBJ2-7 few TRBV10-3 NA CAISGALGYEQYF TGTGCCATCAGTGGGGCTTTAGGATACGAGCAGTACTTC
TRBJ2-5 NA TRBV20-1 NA CSALTGRSKETQYF TGCAGTGCTCTCACCGGGAGATCCAAAGAGACCCAGTACTTC
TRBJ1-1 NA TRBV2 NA CASSPNRVPNTEAFF TGTGCCAGCAGTCCCAACAGGGTGCCGAACACTGAAGCTTTCTTT
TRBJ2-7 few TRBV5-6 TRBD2 CASSRTSGGLLYEQYF TGTGCCAGCAGCCGGACTAGCGGGGGCCTCCTCTACGAGCAGTACTTC
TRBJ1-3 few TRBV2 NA CASSDGPFSGNTIYF TGTGCCAGCAGTGACGGCCCATTCTCTGGAAACACCATATATTTT
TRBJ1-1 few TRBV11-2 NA CASSLALGVPAEAFF TGTGCCAGCAGCTTAGCCCTCGGGGTACCGGCGGAAGCTTTCTTT
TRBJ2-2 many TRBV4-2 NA CASSDQITGELFF TGTGCCAGCAGCGATCAAATCACCGGGGAGCTGTTTTTT
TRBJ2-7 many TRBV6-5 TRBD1 CASSDRVYEQYF TGTGCCAGCAGTGACAGGGTCTACGAGCAGTACTTC
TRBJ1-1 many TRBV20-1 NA CSARGRRGTEAFF TGCAGTGCTAGGGGTAGGAGGGGCACTGAAGCTTTCTTT
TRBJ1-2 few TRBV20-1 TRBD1 CSARAGGGSLEYGYTF TGCAGTGCTAGGGCCGGAGGGGGCAGTCTGGAATATGGCTACACCTTC
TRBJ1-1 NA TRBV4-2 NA CASSQSASEAFF TGTGCCAGCAGCCAAAGTGCAAGTGAAGCTTTCTTT
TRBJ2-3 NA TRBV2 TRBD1 CATKSQGRADTQYF TGTGCCACGAAGTCACAGGGGCGCGCAGATACGCAGTATTTT
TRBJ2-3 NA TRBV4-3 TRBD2 CASSQEGLQPVQYF TGCGCCAGCAGCCAAGAGGGACTACAGCCGGTGCAGTATTTT
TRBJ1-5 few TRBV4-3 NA CASSQDYEGVINQPQHF TGCGCCAGCAGCCAAGATTATGAGGGTGTTATCAATCAGCCCCAGCATTTT
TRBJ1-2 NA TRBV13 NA CASSLSGGTSYGYTF TGTGCCAGCAGCTTATCGGGCGGGACAAGTTATGGCTACACCTTC
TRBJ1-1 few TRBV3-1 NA CASSVHVGAEAFF TGTGCCAGCAGCGTGCACGTCGGGGCTGAAGCTTTCTTT
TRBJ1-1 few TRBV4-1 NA CASSHPRVGRNTEAFF TGCGCCAGCAGCCATCCCAGGGTTGGCCGGAACACTGAAGCTTTCTTT
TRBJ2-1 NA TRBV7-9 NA CASTLRRDEQFF TGTGCCAGCACGCTTAGGAGGGATGAGCAGTTCTTC
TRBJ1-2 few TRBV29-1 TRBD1 CSVDAHRGWDNYGYTF TGCAGCGTTGATGCCCACAGGGGATGGGACAACTATGGCTACACCTTC
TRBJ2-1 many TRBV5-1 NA CASSVSGTEGGEQFF TGCGCCAGCAGCGTCTCCGGGACGGAGGGAGGTGAGCAGTTCTTC
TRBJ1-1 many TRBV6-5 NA CASSYSGRTEAFF TGTGCCAGCAGTTACTCCGGGAGGACTGAAGCTTTCTTT
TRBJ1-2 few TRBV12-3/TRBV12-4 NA CASHPGQPHYGYTF TGTGCCTCCCACCCCGGGCAGCCACACTATGGCTACACCTTC
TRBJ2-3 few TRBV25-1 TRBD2 CASGVESGRASSHTQYF TGTGCCAGCGGAGTTGAGAGCGGGAGGGCCTCCTCCCATACGCAGTATTTT
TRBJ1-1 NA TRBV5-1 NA CANSLVGSGVTEAFF TGCGCCAACAGCTTGGTGGGGAGCGGGGTCACTGAAGCTTTCTTT
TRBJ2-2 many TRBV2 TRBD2 CASGLAGTGELFF TGTGCCAGTGGACTAGCGGGAACCGGGGAGCTGTTTTTT
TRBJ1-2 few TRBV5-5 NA CASSLKGQNYGYTF TGTGCCAGCAGCTTGAAGGGACAAAACTATGGCTACACCTTC